This T cell receptor (beta chain) emerged from a study of early T cells in non-severe SARS-CoV-2 infection. Whole-study context: Sequencing of bulk RNA from unsorted whole blood was done, without chain pairing. General study points: Comparison of clonotypes with VDJdb favored anti-spike CD8 responses while missing private and CD4 specificities.

A note on this clonotype: Its antigen is undetermined.

Trimming at V came to 3 bases and at J to 1 base, leaving 3 bases not matched to a gene. Per the germline V gene, CDR1 is SGHVS and CDR2 is FQNEAQ. This CDR3 spans 16 amino acids. cDNA molecules, individually, were tagged with unique molecular identifiers. TCRdb re-called the 5' RACE reads through MiXCR, storing one row per CDR3 protein. In the table there are approximately 71,000 distinct CDR3 sequences, 9.5% to 15% of which are singletons. The sequenced sample consisted of whole blood. The V call is TRBV7-8, the J call TRBJ2-2; 9 bases fit TRBD1. The receptor comes from an adult who was a healthcare worker with PCR-confirmed SARS-CoV-2 infection or an uninfected control (not recorded which). The CDR3 is CASSFPGQGNTGELFF. CDR3 sequence (DNA): TGTGCCAGCAGCTTCCCGGGACAGGGGAACACCGGGGAGCTGTTTTTT.